The clone carrying this T cell receptor beta chain appeared many times. Antigen unknown. Amplification targeted TCR beta CDR3 regions from RNA transcripts. HTBI primers were employed in a first-round RT-PCR of the TCR CDR3. TCRdb re-analysed the multiplex PCR reads in MiXCR, keeping a single row per CDR3 protein. The top ten clones hold around 3.5% of a sample with some 580,000 distinct CDR3 sequences, roughly 16% of them seen once. The source of the sample is a study of T cells in Graves' hyperthyroidism and ophthalmopathy. Fresh peripheral blood, about 9.3 ml, yielded the PBMCs. General study findings and limits: Expanded thyroid clonotypes (above 0.001) were mostly also found in blood. A 13 V-J model separated ophthalmopathy from stable hyperthyroidism.

Germline V gene lookup returns CDR1 KGHSH and CDR2 LQKENI. The V end lost 3 bases, the J end lost 3 bases, and 11 bases lay between the germline ends. This CDR3 is built from 14 residues. The genes are TRBV18 and TRBJ1-1; no clear D gene. The sequence derives from a woman in her 40s with Graves' ophthalmopathy. The sequencing input was blood. CDR3 residues: CASSPAAGDTEAFF. Written as DNA, the CDR3 is TGTGCCAGCTCACCCGCGGCGGGAGACACTGAAGCTTTCTTT. The variable domain in full, with the rest retrieved from reference TRBV18 and TRBJ1-1, is NAGVMQNPRHLVRRRGQEARLRCSPMKGHSHVYWYRQLPEEGLKFMVYLQKENIIDESGMPKERFSAEFPKEGPSILRIQQVVRGDSAAYFCASSPAAGDTEAFFGQGTRLTVV.